The rows below give T cell receptor beta chains drawn from one sample of a study of T cell responses to AZD1222 COVID-19 vaccine. Sequencing was performed with immunoSEQ multiplex PCR; in TCRdb, only in-frame clones are kept and a portion is missing. This sample has 250,000 to 300,000 clones, with almost 95% found just once. This specimen consisted of peripheral blood, obtained 28 days after the second AZD1222 dose. The receptors were gathered from an adult who received the AZD1222 COVID-19 vaccine. CDR3s include the opening cysteine and the closing phenylalanine or tryptophan. The order of the fields is V gene, D gene, J gene, clone size, CDR3 DNA, CDR3 protein. D genes are given only for firm matches. Clone sizes are given selectively: once, few, many, or a class where the clone is expanded.

>TRBV28|NA|TRBJ2-7|NA
TGTGCCAGCAGTTTGGCAGGGGTCAACGAGCAGTACTTC
CASSLAGVNEQYF
>TRBV19|NA|TRBJ1-5|once
TGTGCCAGTAGTACGGACGGCGGAAATCAGCCCCAGCATTTT
CASSTDGGNQPQHF
>TRBV5-1|TRBD1|TRBJ2-7|few
TGCGCCAGCAGCTTGAGGGACAGGGGCTACGAGCAGTACTTC
CASSLRDRGYEQYF
>TRBV9|NA|TRBJ1-6|NA
TGTGCCAGCAGCCAGGGGTTCTCCTATAATTCACCCCTCCACTTT
CASSQGFSYNSPLHF
>TRBV7-2|NA|TRBJ2-2|NA
TGTGCCAGCAGCTCTAGGGGGGGGAGCGGGGAGCTGTTTTTT
CASSSRGGSGELFF
>TRBV9|NA|TRBJ2-1|once
TGTGCCAGCAGCCCCCTAGTGCGTTTCAATGAGCAGTTCTTC
CASSPLVRFNEQFF
>TRBV28|NA|TRBJ2-7|NA
TGTGCCACCTCTGAGTCTATCTCCTACGAGCAGTACTTC
CATSESISYEQYF
>TRBV5-4|TRBD2|TRBJ2-7|NA
TGTGCCAGCAGCCGGGGGGGCCGTAGCTCCTACGAGCAGTACTTC
CASSRGGRSSYEQYF
>TRBV7-8|TRBD2|TRBJ2-1|few
TGTGCCAGCAGCCCTTGGCGGGGGGGCAATGAGCAGTTCTTC
CASSPWRGGNEQFF
>TRBV5-8|TRBD1|TRBJ1-5|few
TGTGCCAGCAGCAAAGACAGGGTTCAGCCCCAGCATTTT
CASSKDRVQPQHF
>TRBV5-5|TRBD2|TRBJ2-7|NA
TGTGCCAGCACCCGGGGAGCGGGAGCCTACGAGCAGTACTTC
CASTRGAGAYEQYF
>TRBV5-1|NA|TRBJ1-2|NA
TGCGCCAGCAGCTTGGCCCCCGGGGGCCCGTATGGCTACACCTTC
CASSLAPGGPYGYTF
>TRBV4-1|TRBD2|TRBJ2-3|once
TGCGCCAGCAGCCGTCGACTAGCGGGAGCGAACACAGATACGCAGTATTTT
CASSRRLAGANTDTQYF
>TRBV15|NA|TRBJ2-7|NA
TGTGCCACCGGATATGGCAGGGACCAGCAGTACTTC
CATGYGRDQQYF
>TRBV19|TRBD2|TRBJ2-1|NA
TGTGCCAGTAGTATCAGGGGACTAGCGGGAAGTGAGCAGTTCTTC
CASSIRGLAGSEQFF
>TRBV27|TRBD1|TRBJ2-6|NA
TGTGCCAGCAGTATGGACAGGTCCCCCCCTGCTGGGGCCAACGTCCTGACTTTC
CASSMDRSPPAGANVLTF
>TRBV10-3|NA|TRBJ1-6|NA
TGTGCCATCAGTGACCCGGGTGGGGTGCGCTCACCCCTCCACTTT
CAISDPGGVRSPLHF
>TRBV6-2/TRBV6-3|TRBD1|TRBJ1-1|NA
TGTGCCAGCAGTACGCACAGGGGAGGGTACACTGAAGCTTTCTTT
CASSTHRGGYTEAFF
>TRBV24-1|NA|TRBJ1-5|NA
TGTGCCAGTACAACGGGGGCACATCAGCCCCAGCATTTT
CASTTGAHQPQHF
>TRBV10-3|NA|TRBJ2-1|NA
TGTGCCATCAGCCCGACGATATCCGAAACGGGGTGGAATGAGCAGTTCTTC
CAISPTISETGWNEQFF
>TRBV3-1/TRBV3-2|NA|TRBJ1-4|few
TGTGCCAGCAGCCATCAGGGAACTAATGAAAAACTGTTTTTT
CASSHQGTNEKLFF
>TRBV4-3|NA|TRBJ2-1|NA
TGCGCCAGCAGCCAATCCCCCCGGGACACTTTAGCCAATGAGCAGTTCTTC
CASSQSPRDTLANEQFF
>TRBV30|TRBD1|TRBJ1-6|NA
TGTGCCTGGAGTGTACTGGCCAGGGGGGGAATGTCCCTCCACTTT
CAWSVLARGGMSLHF
>TRBV6-2/TRBV6-3|NA|TRBJ1-5|few
TGTGCCAGCAGCCAAACCGTAAGCAATCAGCCCCAGCATTTT
CASSQTVSNQPQHF
>TRBV19|NA|TRBJ2-7|NA
TGTGCCAGTAAATACCGGGCCCAAGCCACCTACGAGCAGTACTTC
CASKYRAQATYEQYF
>TRBV10-2|TRBD2|TRBJ2-5|NA
TGCGCCAGCAGTGTGCTAGCGGCCCAAGAGACCCAGTACTTC
CASSVLAAQETQYF
>TRBV5-6|NA|TRBJ1-1|NA
TGTGCCAGCAGTCACCACCCGGGACGAAGGAACACTGAAGCTTTCTTT
CASSHHPGRRNTEAFF
>TRBV9|TRBD1|TRBJ1-2|NA
TGTGCCAGCAGCGTAGCCGGGGACAGGGTGGGAGGCTACACCTTC
CASSVAGDRVGGYTF
>TRBV9|NA|TRBJ2-2|NA
TGTGCCAGCAGCGCGGAGCCCAAGAACACCGGGGAGCTGTTTTTT
CASSAEPKNTGELFF
>TRBV5-4|NA|TRBJ2-1|NA
TGTGCCAGCAGCCCCCAGGGCAGCTCCTACAATGAGCAGTTCTTC
CASSPQGSSYNEQFF
>TRBV7-9|NA|TRBJ1-1|NA
TGTGCCACCTTCCTTGGTGGCCTGAACACTGAAGCTTTCTTT
CATFLGGLNTEAFF
>TRBV6-6|NA|TRBJ1-1|NA
TGTGCCAGCAGTTACTCGATAGGGGTCACTGAAGCTTTCTTT
CASSYSIGVTEAFF
>TRBV7-6|TRBD1|TRBJ1-1|NA
TGTGCCAGCAGCTTAAAGACAGGGATTAACACTGAAGCTTTCTTT
CASSLKTGINTEAFF
>TRBV3-1/TRBV3-2|NA|TRBJ1-3|NA
TGTGCCAGCAGCCAACTAGGGTGGTACTCTGGAAACACCATATATTTT
CASSQLGWYSGNTIYF
>TRBV29-1|NA|TRBJ1-6|NA
TGCAGCGTCGCAGAAAGCTCCTATAATTCACCCCTCCACTTT
CSVAESSYNSPLHF
>TRBV2|TRBD2|TRBJ2-3|NA
TGTGCCAGCGATAGCGGGAGGCCAGCGAGCACAGATACGCAGTATTTT
CASDSGRPASTDTQYF